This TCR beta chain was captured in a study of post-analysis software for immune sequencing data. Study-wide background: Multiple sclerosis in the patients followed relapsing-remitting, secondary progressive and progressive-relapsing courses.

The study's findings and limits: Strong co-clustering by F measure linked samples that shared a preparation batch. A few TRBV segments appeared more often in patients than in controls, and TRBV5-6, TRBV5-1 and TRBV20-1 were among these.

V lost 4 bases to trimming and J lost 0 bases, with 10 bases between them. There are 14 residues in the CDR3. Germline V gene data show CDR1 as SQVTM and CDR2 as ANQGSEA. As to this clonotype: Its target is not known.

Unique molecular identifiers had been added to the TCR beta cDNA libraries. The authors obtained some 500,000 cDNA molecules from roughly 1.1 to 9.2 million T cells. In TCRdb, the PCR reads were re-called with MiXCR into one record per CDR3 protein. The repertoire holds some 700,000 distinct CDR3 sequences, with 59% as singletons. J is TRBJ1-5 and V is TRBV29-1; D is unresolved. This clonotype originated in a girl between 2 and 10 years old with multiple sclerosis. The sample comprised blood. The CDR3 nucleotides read TGCAGCGTTGGTACCCGAAATAGCAATCAGCCCCAGCATTTT. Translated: CSVGTRNSNQPQHF.